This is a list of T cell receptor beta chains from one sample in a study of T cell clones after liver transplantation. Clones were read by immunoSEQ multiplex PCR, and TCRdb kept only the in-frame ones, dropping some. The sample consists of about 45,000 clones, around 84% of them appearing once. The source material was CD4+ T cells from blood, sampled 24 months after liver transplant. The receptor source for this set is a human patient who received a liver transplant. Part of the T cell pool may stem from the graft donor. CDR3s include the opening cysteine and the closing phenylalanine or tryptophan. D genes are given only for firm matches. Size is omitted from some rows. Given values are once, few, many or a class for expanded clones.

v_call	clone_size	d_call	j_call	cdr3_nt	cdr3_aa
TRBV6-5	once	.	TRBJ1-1	TGTGCCAGCAGTTACTCGTTCGCAGGAAACACTGAAGCTTTCTTT	CASSYSFAGNTEAFF
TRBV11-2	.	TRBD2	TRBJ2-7	TGTGCCAGCAGCTTATCGGGGGGAGTAATTGAGCAGTACTTC	CASSLSGGVIEQYF
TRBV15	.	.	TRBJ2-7	TGTGCCACCAGCAGAGATGGCGGATTACTGGGACCCTACGAGCAGTACTTC	CATSRDGGLLGPYEQYF
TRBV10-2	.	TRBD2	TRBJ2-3	TGCGCCAGCAGTAGGCGGGAGCGCACAGATACGCAGTATTTT	CASSRRERTDTQYF
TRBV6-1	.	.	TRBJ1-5	TGTGCCAGCAGTGGGACACAGGGATTTAATCAGCCCCAGCATTTT	CASSGTQGFNQPQHF
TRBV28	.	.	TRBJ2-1	TGTGCCAGCACTTGGCGGCCCTACAATGAGCAGTTCTTC	CASTWRPYNEQFF
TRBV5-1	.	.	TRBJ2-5	TGCGCCAGCAGCTTGGGGACTTTTCAAGAGACCCAGTACTTC	CASSLGTFQETQYF
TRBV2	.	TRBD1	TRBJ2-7	TGTGCCAGCAGTGAAGTGGACAGGAACTCCTACGAGCAGTACTTC	CASSEVDRNSYEQYF
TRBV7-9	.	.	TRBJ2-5	TGTGCCAGCAGCGAACGGGAGACCCAGTACTTC	CASSERETQYF
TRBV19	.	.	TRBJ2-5	TGTGCCAGTAGGGAGGGACAGAACCAAGAGACCCAGTACTTC	CASREGQNQETQYF
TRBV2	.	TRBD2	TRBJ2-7	TGTGCCAGCAGTGTGACTAGCGGGACCTACGAGCAGTACTTC	CASSVTSGTYEQYF
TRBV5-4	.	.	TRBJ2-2	TGTGCCAGCAGCCGAGGGGCCGGGGAGCTGTTTTTT	CASSRGAGELFF
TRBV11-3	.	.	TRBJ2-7	TGTGCCAGCAGCTTAGATCAGAACTACGAGCAGTACTTC	CASSLDQNYEQYF
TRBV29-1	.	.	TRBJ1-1	TGCAGCGTTGCCCCTTTACGGGACACTGAAGCTTTCTTT	CSVAPLRDTEAFF
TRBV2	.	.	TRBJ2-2	TGTGCCAGCAGTGAGAAGGGGATAGATTCCGGGGAGCTGTTTTTT	CASSEKGIDSGELFF
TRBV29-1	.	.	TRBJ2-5	TGCAGCGTTGAAGATAACGTCCTGTACCAAGAGACCCAGTACTTC	CSVEDNVLYQETQYF
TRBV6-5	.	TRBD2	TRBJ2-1	TGTGCCAGCAGTTACTCAGCGGGATCCACCTACAATGAGCAGTTCTTC	CASSYSAGSTYNEQFF
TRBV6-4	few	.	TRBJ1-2	TGTGCCAGCAGTGACTCACGGGACACCTATGGCTACACCTTC	CASSDSRDTYGYTF
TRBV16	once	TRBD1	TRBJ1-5	TGTGCCAGCAGCCGGGACAGACACCACCCTCATCAGCCCCAGCATTTT	CASSRDRHHPHQPQHF
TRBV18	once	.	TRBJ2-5	TGTGCCGGAACCAGAACGGTCGGAGAGACCCAGTACTTC	CAGTRTVGETQYF
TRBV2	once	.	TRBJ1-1	TGTGCCAGCAGTGGAGAGGGGACCCCCACTGAAGCTTTCTTT	CASSGEGTPTEAFF
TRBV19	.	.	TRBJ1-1	TGTGCCAGTAGTAGCGGACTGGGGCTGAACACTGAAGCTTTCTTT	CASSSGLGLNTEAFF
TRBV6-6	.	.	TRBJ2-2	TGTGCCAGCAGTTATTCTTTGGACAGATACACCGGGGAGCTGTTTTTT	CASSYSLDRYTGELFF
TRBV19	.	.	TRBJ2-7	TGTGCCAGTAAAAGGGAGCATTGGGGAACCTACGAGCAGTACTTC	CASKREHWGTYEQYF
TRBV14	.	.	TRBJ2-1	TGTGCCAGCAGCCAAATCGGGCCCTCCTACAATGAGCAGTTCTTC	CASSQIGPSYNEQFF
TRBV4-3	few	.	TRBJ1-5	TGCGCCAGCAGCCAAGATACCGATCAGCCCCAGCATTTT	CASSQDTDQPQHF
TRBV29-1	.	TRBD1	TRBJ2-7	TGCAGCGTGCGGACAGGGGGGAACGAGCAGTACTTC	CSVRTGGNEQYF
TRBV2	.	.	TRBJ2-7	TGTGCCAGCAGTGTCCGGGACGGATCCTACGAGCAGTACTTC	CASSVRDGSYEQYF
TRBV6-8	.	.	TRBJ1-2	TGTGCCAGCAGTTACATGGGTGGCTACACCTTC	CASSYMGGYTF